What follows are 32 T cell receptor beta chains derived from one specimen sequenced in a study of beta chain features in type 1 diabetes. Study-level results: Moderately but significantly shorter TCRB CDR3s were found in Type 1 diabetes patients in all four CD4+ subsets.

The authors reverse transcribed all of the isolated RNA, so sequencing captured expressed TCRB transcripts. Method: immunoSEQ multiplex PCR; TCRdb's copy keeps in-frame clones and lacks some. The sample lists a few hundred thousand clones; 10% to 15% were seen once. Antigens of these TCRs are unknown. Sequencing was performed on naive CD4+ T cells from blood. These TCRs come from a woman aged 18-29 years with type 1 diabetes.

This clone has only a few counts. Other DNA sequences in the same sample also yield this CDR3. DNA of the CDR3: TGTGCCAGCAGCTTGAGGCAGGGAGAGACCCAGTACTTC. This codes for CASSLRQGETQYF. V and J are TRBV5-6 and TRBJ2-5, with a weak D call TRBD1 (5 bases). V was shortened by 1 base and J by 4 bases, with 8 bases between the two germline ends. CDR1 and CDR2 from the germline V gene are SGHDT and YYEEEE. The CDR3 sequence is 13 residues long.

On this clone itself: This specimen includes other DNA sequences encoding the same CDR3. The V call is TRBV29-1, the J call TRBJ2-3; D not certain. V was trimmed by 7 bases and J by 2 bases, leaving 4 bases between them. Germline-derived CDR1 and CDR2 are SQVTM and ANQGSEA. This CDR3 is built from 10 residues. CDR3 bases: TGCAGCGCCTCCACAGATACGCAGTATTTT. Its translation: CSASTDTQYF.

The chain links TRBV4-3 to TRBJ2-3; the match to TRBD2 covers 8 bases. Germline V lookup: CDR1 LGHNA, CDR2 YSLEER. The CDR3 consists of 15 residues. J gave up 4 bases and V 0 bases, and 3 bases lay outside the gene matches. The CDR3 DNA is TGCGCCAGCAGCCAAGAGGGACTAGAGGCAGATACGCAGTATTTT. Translated, it gives CASSQEGLEADTQYF.

This clone was counted only a few times. The chain combines TRBV5-1 with TRBJ2-5, with TRBD2 identical over 7 bases. The V gene end was trimmed by 0 bases and the J gene end by 1 base; junction bases not matched to a gene: 6. This CDR3 is 16 amino acids long. Germline CDR1 reads SGHRS; CDR2 reads YFSETQ. The CDR3 nucleotides read TGCGCCAGCAGCTTGGCCGGGGCGGGGGTCCAAGAGACCCAGTACTTC. Protein sequence: CASSLAGAGVQETQYF.

The chain couples TRBV28 to TRBJ2-2, with D perhaps matching TRBD1 (5 bases). V was pared by 3 bases and J by 4 bases, with 9 bases between. The CDR3 spans 14 residues. CDR1 is MDHEN and CDR2 is SYDVKM in the germline V gene. This chain's CDR3 is CASSFLGVTGELFF. Written as DNA, the CDR3 is TGTGCCAGCAGTTTCCTAGGGGTCACCGGGGAGCTGTTTTTT.

The chain has TRBV19 and TRBJ1-1; the match to TRBD1 covers 9 bases. Trimming took 3 bases from V and 5 from J; bases not matched to a gene: 4. In germline, CDR1 is LNHDA, CDR2 SQIVND (reference sequence). The CDR3 spans 14 residues. CDR3: CASSIGQGTTEAFF. The CDR3 coding sequence is TGTGCCAGTAGTATCGGACAGGGGACGACTGAAGCTTTCTTT.

The chain is built from TRBV12-5 and TRBJ1-5; 8 bases map to TRBD1. Germline assignment: CDR1 LGHNT and CDR2 FRNRAP. J gave up 5 bases and V 5 bases, and 5 bases lay outside the gene matches. The CDR3 has 14 amino acids. CDR3 in amino acids: CASGPTGGYQPQHF. The CDR3 DNA reads as TGTGCTAGTGGTCCCACAGGGGGATATCAGCCCCAGCATTTT. The full variable domain, rest sourced from reference TRBV12-5 and TRBJ1-5, is DARVTQTPRHKVTEMGQEVTMRCQPILGHNTVFWYRQTMMQGLELLAYFRNRAPLDDSGMPKDRFSAEMPDATLATLKIQPSEPRDSAVYFCASGPTGGYQPQHFGDGTRLSIL.

This clone has just a few counts. The rearrangement uses TRBV18 and TRBJ1-5; TRBD1 agrees at 10 bases. This CDR3 has 14 amino acids. With V trimmed by 3 bases and J by 6 bases, 2 bases remained unmatched. In germline, CDR1 is KGHSH, CDR2 LQKENI. CDR3 sequence reads: CASSPDRGVQPQHF. The DNA of the CDR3 is TGTGCCAGCTCACCGGACAGGGGGGTTCAGCCCCAGCATTTT.

The chain is built from TRBV30 and TRBJ1-2, with D maybe TRBD1 (6 bases). From germline, CDR1 is GTSNPN and CDR2 SVGIG (reference sequence). Between the trimmed V and J ends, which lost 2 bases and 8 bases, there was a span of 15 bases. This CDR3 spans 13 amino acids. CDR3 residues: CAWSLGGFGGYTF. In DNA form, the CDR3 reads TGTGCCTGGAGTTTAGGGGGATTCGGGGGCTACACCTTC.

The chain couples TRBV5-4 to TRBJ1-2, with 8 bases matching TRBD1. Germline trimming cut 1 base from V and 4 bases from J; bases unmatched to any gene: 3. Germline CDR1 SGHNT, CDR2 YYREEE (reference sequence). The CDR3 is 14 residues long. This chain's CDR3 is CASSLIGQGYGYTF. The CDR3 DNA follows: TGTGCCAGCAGCTTGATAGGACAGGGCTATGGCTACACCTTC.

The chain carries TRBV19 and TRBJ2-1; 9 positions agree with TRBD2. With V trimmed by 5 bases and J by 6 bases, 11 bases remained unmatched. The CDR3 is made up of 16 amino acids. Germline V gene sequence: CDR1 LNHDA, CDR2 SQIVND (reference sequence). The CDR3 bases are TGTGCCAGTAGTCATTTAGCGGGGGCGCCCCGCAATGAGCAGTTCTTC. Protein product: CASSHLAGAPRNEQFF.

This chain uses TRBV15 with TRBJ1-4; D uncertain. The CDR3 consists of 13 residues. Per germline, CDR1 LNHNV and CDR2 YYDKDF (reference sequence). V lost 8 bases, J lost 5 bases, and 12 bases lay in between. CDR3 DNA: TGTGCCACCCAGAGGGCCGAAAATGAAAAACTGTTTTTT. Its protein is CATQRAENEKLFF. The full variable domain, in which reference TRBV15 and TRBJ1-4 provide the parts outside the CDR3, is DAMVIQNPRYQVTQFGKPVTLSCSQTLNHNVMYWYQQKSSQAPKLLFHYYDKDFNNEADTPDNFQSRRPNTSFCFLDIRSPGLGDTAMYLCATQRAENEKLFFGSGTQLSVL.

This chain uses TRBV9 with TRBJ2-4; D is possibly TRBD2 (6 bases). Germline V lookup: CDR1 SGDLS, CDR2 YYNGEE. This CDR3 has 18 amino acids. Between the trimmed V and J ends, which lost 0 bases and 0 bases, there was a span of 16 bases. DNA of the CDR3: TGTGCCAGCAGCGTAGGAGCGGGCCCCGATGTAGCCAAAAACATTCAGTACTTC. Translation gives CASSVGAGPDVAKNIQYF.

The rearrangement uses TRBV2 and TRBJ1-2; D may be TRBD1 (6 bases). CDR3 length: 14 residues. V lost 1 base to trimming and J lost 6 bases, with 12 bases between them. Per the germline V gene, CDR1 is SNHLY and CDR2 is FYNNEI. The CDR3 DNA reads as TGTGCCAGCAGTGAAGGAGGGGGGAGGGATGGCTACACCTTC. Translating gives CASSEGGGRDGYTF. The full variable domain, in which reference TRBV2 and TRBJ1-2 provide the parts outside the CDR3, is EPEVTQTPSHQVTQMGQEVILRCVPISNHLYFYWYRQILGQKVEFLVSFYNNEISEKSEIFDDQFSVERPDGSNFTLKIRSTKLEDSAMYFCASSEGGGRDGYTFGSGTRLTVV.

This chain uses TRBV18 with TRBJ1-2; D is uncertain. Germline V gene data show CDR1 as KGHSH and CDR2 as LQKENI. This CDR3 contains 11 residues. V was cut by 8 bases and J by 5 bases, with 9 bases left in between. The CDR3: CASATNYGYTF. As DNA, the CDR3 is TGTGCCAGCGCAACAAATTATGGCTACACCTTC.

V usage is TRBV30 and J usage is TRBJ2-1; 9 bases align to TRBD2. The CDR3 consists of 14 residues. The V segment lost 1 base and the J segment 4 bases; nucleotides outside the gene matches: 2. Germline V gene sequence: CDR1 GTSNPN, CDR2 SVGIG (reference sequence). The CDR3 DNA is TGTGCCTGGAGTGCACTAGCGGGTTACAATGAGCAGTTCTTC. It codes for CAWSALAGYNEQFF. The variable domain in full, completed from reference TRBV30 and TRBJ2-1, reads SQTIHQWPATLVQPVGSPLSLECTVEGTSNPNLYWYRQAAGRGLQLLFYSVGIGQISSEVPQNLSASRPQDRQFILSSKKLLLSDSGFYLCAWSALAGYNEQFFGPGTRLTVL.

As DNA, the CDR3 is TGTGCCAGCAGGGGACTCGACCCCACAGATACGCAGTATTTT. Encoded protein: CASRGLDPTDTQYF. This sequence joins TRBV7-2 and TRBJ2-3, with a tentative D call TRBD2 (6 bases). Trimming left V 6 bases short and J 2 bases short, with 12 bases between. Germline lookup yields CDR1 SGHTA and CDR2 FQGNSA. This CDR3 has 14 amino acids.

The chain combines TRBV30 with TRBJ2-1; D is possibly TRBD1 (6 bases). Trimming left V 1 base short and J 10 bases short, with 17 bases between. This CDR3 region has 14 residues. CDR1 and CDR2 (germline): GTSNPN, SVGIG (reference sequence). CDR3 protein: CAWSAPGVDREQFF. DNA for the CDR3: TGTGCCTGGAGTGCCCCAGGGGTGGACCGGGAGCAGTTCTTC.

This clone was seen a few times. The chain joins TRBV5-4 to TRBJ1-2; D perhaps matches TRBD1 (6 bases). The CDR3 covers 13 residues. The germline V and J ends were trimmed by 0 bases and 8 bases, with 11 bases remaining between them. Germline CDR1 reads SGHNT; CDR2 reads YYREEE (reference sequence). The CDR3 sequence is CASSLVQGNGYTF. The CDR3 bases are TGTGCCAGCAGCTTGGTCCAGGGGAACGGCTACACCTTC.

This clone was found a few times. This chain connects TRBV30 to TRBJ1-3; TRBD1 aligns across 9 bases. Germline V gene data show CDR1 as GTSNPN and CDR2 as SVGIG (reference sequence). The CDR3 has 13 amino acids. Losses at the gene ends were 5 bases for V and 10 bases for J; bases not matched to a gene: 9. The CDR3 loop is CAWELGTGRTIYF. In DNA, the CDR3 is TGTGCCTGGGAGCTCGGGACAGGGAGGACCATATATTTT.

This clone was seen more than once but under ten times. The V gene is TRBV27, the J gene TRBJ2-6; perhaps TRBD1 as D (6 bases). Germline lookup yields CDR1 MNHEY and CDR2 SMNVEV (reference sequence). This CDR3 spans 14 amino acids. With 6 bases removed from V and 2 bases from J, the gap between germline ends came to 8 bases. CDR3 bases: TGTGCCAGCAGACCAGGGGCTGGGGCCAACGTCCTGACTTTC. Translating gives CASRPGAGANVLTF.

The chain is built from TRBV14 and TRBJ2-7; no reliable D call. This CDR3 is built from 14 residues. V gave up 1 base and J gave up 2 bases, with 9 bases separating them. Germline V gene lookup returns CDR1 SGHDN and CDR2 FVKESK. CDR3: CASSQVAVTYEQYF. In DNA form, the CDR3 reads TGTGCCAGCAGCCAAGTCGCGGTTACCTACGAGCAGTACTTC.

The rearrangement links TRBV6-5 to TRBJ1-2, with a weak D call TRBD1 (5 bases). The ends were cut back, 6 bases at V and 3 bases at J, with 11 bases in the middle. Germline V CDR1 and CDR2: MNHEY, SVGAGI. The length of the CDR3 is 13 residues. The CDR3 DNA reads TGTGCCAGCAGCCTAGACAGTCACTATGGCTACACCTTC. Residues: CASSLDSHYGYTF.

This chain connects TRBV30 to TRBJ2-5; no definite D call. Germline V gene sequence: CDR1 GTSNPN, CDR2 SVGIG (reference sequence). The CDR3 consists of 13 residues. With 0 bases removed from V and 2 bases from J, the gap between germline ends came to 7 bases. The CDR3 DNA is TGTGCCTGGAGTGTACAGCCACAAGAGACCCAGTACTTC. It encodes CAWSVQPQETQYF.

The rearrangement links TRBV11-2 to TRBJ1-2; D is perhaps TRBD1 (5 bases). This CDR3 has 14 amino acids. The ends were cut back, 1 base at V and 4 bases at J, with 10 bases in the middle. Per the germline V gene, CDR1 is SGHAT and CDR2 is FQNNGV. CDR3 sequence: CASSLGGGSYGYTF. The CDR3 nucleotides read TGTGCCAGCAGCTTAGGCGGGGGATCCTATGGCTACACCTTC.

This clone showed up just a few times. The gene calls are TRBV11-3 and TRBJ2-3; TRBD2 matches at 10 bases. CDR1 is SGHNT, CDR2 YENEEA, per germline. The CDR3 extends over 13 amino acids. Trimming took 9 bases from V and 6 from J; bases not matched to a gene: 6. The CDR3 region is CASSSGRYDTQYF. The CDR3 nucleotides are TGTGCCAGTTCTAGCGGGAGATATGATACGCAGTATTTT.

The chain combines TRBV19 with TRBJ2-1; 7 bases are shared with TRBD2. Germline trimming cut 5 bases from V and 1 base from J; bases unmatched to any gene: 5. CDR1 LNHDA and CDR2 SQIVND come from the germline V gene (reference sequence). This CDR3 has 15 residues. CDR3 bases: TGTGCCAGTAGTCCGCGCGGGGGTTCCTACAATGAGCAGTTCTTC. Translating it yields CASSPRGGSYNEQFF.

In this sample, this clone turned up a few times. The chain recombines TRBV27 with TRBJ1-2; D gene uncertain. With 3 bases removed from V and 8 bases from J, the gap between germline ends came to 10 bases. The CDR3 spans 12 residues. Germline lookup yields CDR1 MNHEY and CDR2 SMNVEV (reference sequence). The CDR3 is CASSLPGGGYTF. The CDR3 bases are TGTGCCAGCAGTTTGCCTGGAGGAGGCTACACCTTC.

This clone was detected a few times. The chain carries TRBV28 and TRBJ2-7, with 9 bases fitting TRBD1. Germline V gene lookup returns CDR1 MDHEN and CDR2 SYDVKM. Trimming cost V 6 bases and J 7 bases; bases outside gene matches: 4. The CDR3 runs to 12 residues. The CDR3 is CASRQGAREQYF. CDR3 DNA sequence: TGTGCCAGCAGACAGGGGGCGAGGGAGCAGTACTTC. The entire variable domain, with the rest obtained from reference TRBV28 and TRBJ2-7, is as follows: DVKVTQSSRYLVKRTGEKVFLECVQDMDHENMFWYRQDPGLGLRLIYFSYDVKMKEKGDIPEGYSVSREKKERFSLILESASTNQTSMYLCASRQGAREQYFGPGTRLTVT.

This chain links TRBV5-1 with TRBJ1-1, with TRBD1 matching 8 bases. CDR1 and CDR2 from the germline V gene are SGHRS and YFSETQ. J was trimmed by 7 bases and V by 4 bases; bases with no gene match: 15. This CDR3 contains 16 residues. The CDR3 DNA reads TGCGCCAGCAGCCTAAGACAGGGGACGGGGCGGGGTGAAGCTTTCTTT. Residues: CASSLRQGTGRGEAFF.

The V call is TRBV11-2, the J call TRBJ2-7; D may be TRBD1 (6 bases). The CDR3 covers 14 residues. Germline CDR1 is SGHAT and CDR2 is FQNNGV. Deletions cut 6 bases from V and 9 bases from J, with 21 bases between. The CDR3 DNA sequence: TGTGCCAGCAGAGTGTCCGGGACATCCGTGGTGCAGTACTTC. This translates into CASRVSGTSVVQYF. The full variable domain, rest sourced from reference TRBV11-2 and TRBJ2-7, is EAGVAQSPRYKIIEKRQSVAFWCNPISGHATLYWYQQILGQGPKLLIQFQNNGVVDDSQLPKDRFSAERLKGVDSTLKIQPAKLEDSAVYLCASRVSGTSVVQYFGPGTRLTVT.

The V call is TRBV4-3, the J call TRBJ2-3; 11 positions match TRBD2. Trimming took 0 bases from V and 3 from J; bases not matched to a gene: 11. Germline-derived CDR1 and CDR2 are LGHNA and YSLEER. The CDR3 runs to 19 residues. The CDR3 loop reads CASSQDVLAGAARTDTQYF. The CDR3 nucleotides are TGCGCCAGCAGCCAAGATGTACTAGCGGGGGCCGCACGGACAGATACGCAGTATTTT.